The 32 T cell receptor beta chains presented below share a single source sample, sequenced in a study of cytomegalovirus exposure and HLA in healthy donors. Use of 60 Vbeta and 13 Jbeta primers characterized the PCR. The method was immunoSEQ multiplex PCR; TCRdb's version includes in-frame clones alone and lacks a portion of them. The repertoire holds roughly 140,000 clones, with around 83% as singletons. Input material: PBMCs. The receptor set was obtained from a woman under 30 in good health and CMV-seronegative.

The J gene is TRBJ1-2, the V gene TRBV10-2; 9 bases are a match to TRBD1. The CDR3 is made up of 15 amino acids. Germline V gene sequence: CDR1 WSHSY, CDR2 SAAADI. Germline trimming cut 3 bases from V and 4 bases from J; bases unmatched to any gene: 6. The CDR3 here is CASSDPGQGSYGYTF. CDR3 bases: TGCGCCAGCAGTGATCCGGGACAGGGTTCCTATGGCTACACCTTC.

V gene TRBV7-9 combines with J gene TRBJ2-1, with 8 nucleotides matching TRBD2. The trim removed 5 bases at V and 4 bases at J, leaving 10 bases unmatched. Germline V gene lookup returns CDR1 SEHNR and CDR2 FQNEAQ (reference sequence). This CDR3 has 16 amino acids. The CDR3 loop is CASSPLGLAGYNEQFF. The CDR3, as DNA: TGTGCCAGCAGCCCTCTCGGCCTAGCGGGTTACAATGAGCAGTTCTTC. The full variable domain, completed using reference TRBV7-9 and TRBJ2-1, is DTGVSQNPRHKITKRGQNVTFRCDPISEHNRLYWYRQTLGQGPEFLTYFQNEAQLEKSRLLSDRFSAERPKGSFSTLEIQRTEQGDSAMYLCASSPLGLAGYNEQFFGPGTRLTVL.

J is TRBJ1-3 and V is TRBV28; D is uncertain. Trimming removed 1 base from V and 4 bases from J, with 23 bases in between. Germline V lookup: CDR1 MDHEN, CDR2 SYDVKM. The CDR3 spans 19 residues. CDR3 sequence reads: CASSLFQIYVNTGGNTIYF. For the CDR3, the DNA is TGTGCCAGCAGTTTATTCCAGATTTATGTCAATACGGGGGGAAACACCATATATTTT.

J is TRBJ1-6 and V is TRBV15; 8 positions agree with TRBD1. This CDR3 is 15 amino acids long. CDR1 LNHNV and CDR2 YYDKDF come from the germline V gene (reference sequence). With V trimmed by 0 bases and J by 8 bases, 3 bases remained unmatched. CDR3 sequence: CATSRDGQGYSPLHF. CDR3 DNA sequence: TGTGCCACCAGCAGAGATGGACAGGGTTATTCACCCCTCCACTTT.

Written as DNA, the CDR3 is TGTGCCAGCAGCCACCGGGGACAGGGATCCTACGAGCAGTACTTC. It encodes CASSHRGQGSYEQYF. The chain recombines TRBV5-4 with TRBJ2-7; 9 bases agree with TRBD1. V shed 4 bases and J 1 base; nucleotides not matched to a gene: 6. The CDR3 covers 15 residues. Germline values: CDR1 SGHNT, CDR2 YYREEE (reference sequence).

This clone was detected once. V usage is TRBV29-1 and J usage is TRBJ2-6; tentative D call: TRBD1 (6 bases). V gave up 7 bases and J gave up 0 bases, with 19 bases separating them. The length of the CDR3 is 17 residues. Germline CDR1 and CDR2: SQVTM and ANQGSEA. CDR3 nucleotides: TGCAGCGGCAAAATGGACAGTCCGACCTCTGGGGCCAACGTCCTGACTTTC. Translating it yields CSGKMDSPTSGANVLTF.

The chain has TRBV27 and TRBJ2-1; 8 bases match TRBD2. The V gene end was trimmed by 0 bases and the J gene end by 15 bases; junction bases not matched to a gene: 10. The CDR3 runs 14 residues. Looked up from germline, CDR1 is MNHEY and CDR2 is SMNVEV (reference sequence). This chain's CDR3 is CASSLSRGGPPWFF. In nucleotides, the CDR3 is TGTGCCAGCAGTTTATCACGGGGGGGGCCTCCTTGGTTCTTC.

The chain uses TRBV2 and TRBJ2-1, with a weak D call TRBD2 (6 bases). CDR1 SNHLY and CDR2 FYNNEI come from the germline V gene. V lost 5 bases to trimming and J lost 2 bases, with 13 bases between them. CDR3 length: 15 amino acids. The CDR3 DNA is TGTGCCAGCAGTCGTGATCGCGGGGCCTACAATGAGCAGTTCTTC. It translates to CASSRDRGAYNEQFF.

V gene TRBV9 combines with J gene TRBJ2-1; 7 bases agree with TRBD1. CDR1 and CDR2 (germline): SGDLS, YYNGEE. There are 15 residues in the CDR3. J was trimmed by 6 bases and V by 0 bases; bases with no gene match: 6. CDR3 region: CASSVGQGSFNEQFF. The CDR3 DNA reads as TGTGCCAGCAGCGTAGGACAGGGTTCTTTCAATGAGCAGTTCTTC.

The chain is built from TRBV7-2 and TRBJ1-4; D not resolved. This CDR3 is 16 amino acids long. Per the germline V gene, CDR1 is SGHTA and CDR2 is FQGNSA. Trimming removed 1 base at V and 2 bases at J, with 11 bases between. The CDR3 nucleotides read TGTGCCAGCAGCTTAGACGGGAGCACGACTAATGAAAAACTGTTTTTT. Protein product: CASSLDGSTTNEKLFF.

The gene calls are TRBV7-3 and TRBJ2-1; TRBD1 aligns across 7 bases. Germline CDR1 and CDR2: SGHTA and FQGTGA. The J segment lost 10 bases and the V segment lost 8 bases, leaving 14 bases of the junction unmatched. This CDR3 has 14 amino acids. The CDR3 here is CASQTGPAGEEQFF. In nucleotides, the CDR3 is TGTGCCAGCCAGACAGGGCCGGCAGGGGAAGAGCAGTTCTTC.

The chain's CDR3 is CVPGLAGSEDYEQYF. CDR3 nucleotides: TGCGTTCCGGGACTAGCGGGATCTGAGGACTACGAGCAGTACTTC. The gene calls are TRBV5-1 and TRBJ2-7; 13 positions agree with TRBD2. The CDR3 has 15 residues. Germline V gene lookup returns CDR1 SGHRS and CDR2 YFSETQ.

The CDR3 here is CAWSLTGTRRSGGYTF. In DNA, the CDR3 is TGTGCCTGGAGCCTAACAGGGACCCGCCGTAGTGGGGGCTACACCTTC. The chain combines TRBV30 with TRBJ1-2, with a possible D match to TRBD1 (6 bases). The germline V and J ends were trimmed by 3 bases and 8 bases, with 25 bases remaining between them. The CDR3 runs 16 residues. CDR1 GTSNPN and CDR2 SVGIG come from the germline V gene (reference sequence). Together with reference TRBV30 and TRBJ1-2, the CDR3 gives the full variable domain: SQTIHQWPATLVQPVGSPLSLECTVEGTSNPNLYWYRQAAGRGLQLLFYSVGIGQISSEVPQNLSASRPQDRQFILSSKKLLLSDSGFYLCAWSLTGTRRSGGYTFGSGTRLTVV.

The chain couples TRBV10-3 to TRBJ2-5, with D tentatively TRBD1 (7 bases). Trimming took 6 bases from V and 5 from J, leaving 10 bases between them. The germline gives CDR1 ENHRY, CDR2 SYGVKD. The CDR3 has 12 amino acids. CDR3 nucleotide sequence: TGTGCCATCAGGGCAGGGGGGGAGACCCAGTACTTC. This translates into CAIRAGGETQYF.

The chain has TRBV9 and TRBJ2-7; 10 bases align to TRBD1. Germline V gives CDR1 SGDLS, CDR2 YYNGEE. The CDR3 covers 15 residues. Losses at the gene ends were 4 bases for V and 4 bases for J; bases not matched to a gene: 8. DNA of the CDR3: TGTGCCAGCAGCTCCGAGGGACAGGGGACGTACGAGCAGTACTTC. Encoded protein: CASSSEGQGTYEQYF.

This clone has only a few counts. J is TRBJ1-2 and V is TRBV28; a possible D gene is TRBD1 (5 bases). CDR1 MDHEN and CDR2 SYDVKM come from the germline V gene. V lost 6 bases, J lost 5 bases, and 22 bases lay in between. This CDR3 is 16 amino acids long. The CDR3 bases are TGTGCCAGCAGCTACAGCCAAGGGGAGGAGATATATGGCTACACCTTC. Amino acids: CASSYSQGEEIYGYTF.

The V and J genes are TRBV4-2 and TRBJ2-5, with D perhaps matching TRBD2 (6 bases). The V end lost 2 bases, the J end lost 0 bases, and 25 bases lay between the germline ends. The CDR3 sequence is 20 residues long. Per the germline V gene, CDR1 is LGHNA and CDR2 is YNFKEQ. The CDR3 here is CASSQLSRGTRERYQETQYF. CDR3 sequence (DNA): TGTGCCAGCAGCCAATTATCACGGGGGACGCGGGAAAGGTACCAAGAGACCCAGTACTTC.

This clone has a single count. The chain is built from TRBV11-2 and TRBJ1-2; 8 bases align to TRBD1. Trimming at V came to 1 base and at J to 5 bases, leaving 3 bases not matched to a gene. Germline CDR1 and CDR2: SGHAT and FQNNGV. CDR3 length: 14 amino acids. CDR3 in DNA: TGTGCCAGCAGCTTAGTGACAGGGGAATATGGCTACACCTTC. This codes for CASSLVTGEYGYTF.

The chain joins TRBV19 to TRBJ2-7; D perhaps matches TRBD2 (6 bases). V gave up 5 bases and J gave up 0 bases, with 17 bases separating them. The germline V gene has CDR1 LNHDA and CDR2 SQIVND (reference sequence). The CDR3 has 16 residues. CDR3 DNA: TGTGCCAGTAGTGCCCGCTTCGGGACTGACTCCTACGAGCAGTACTTC. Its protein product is CASSARFGTDSYEQYF.

CDR3 nucleotide sequence: TGTGCCAGCTCAGCCAGGGTTGGCGAGCAGTACTTC. Protein: CASSARVGEQYF. The chain recombines TRBV18 with TRBJ2-5; tentative D call: TRBD1 (5 bases). The DNA matches TRBJ2-7 better at its end, which makes the J call doubtful. In germline, CDR1 is KGHSH, CDR2 LQKENI. The CDR3 is 12 amino acids.

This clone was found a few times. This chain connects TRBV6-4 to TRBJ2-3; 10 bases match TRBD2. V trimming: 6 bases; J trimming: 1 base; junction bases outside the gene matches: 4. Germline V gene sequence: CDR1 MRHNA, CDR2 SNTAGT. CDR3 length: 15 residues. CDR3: CASSAGTSGTDTQYF. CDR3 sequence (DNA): TGTGCCAGCAGCGCCGGGACTAGCGGCACAGATACGCAGTATTTT.

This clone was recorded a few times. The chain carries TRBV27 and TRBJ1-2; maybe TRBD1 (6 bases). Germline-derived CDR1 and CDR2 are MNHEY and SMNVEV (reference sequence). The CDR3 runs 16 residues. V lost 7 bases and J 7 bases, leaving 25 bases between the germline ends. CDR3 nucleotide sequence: TGTGCCAGCATCCCCAGTGGGACAAGGCCAGGAGGTGGCTACACCTTC. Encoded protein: CASIPSGTRPGGGYTF.

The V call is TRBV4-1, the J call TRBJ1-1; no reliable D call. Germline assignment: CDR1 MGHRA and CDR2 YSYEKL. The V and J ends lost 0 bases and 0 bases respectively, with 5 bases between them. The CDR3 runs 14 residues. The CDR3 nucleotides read TGCGCCAGCAGCCAAGATCGGGTGAACACTGAAGCTTTCTTT. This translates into CASSQDRVNTEAFF.

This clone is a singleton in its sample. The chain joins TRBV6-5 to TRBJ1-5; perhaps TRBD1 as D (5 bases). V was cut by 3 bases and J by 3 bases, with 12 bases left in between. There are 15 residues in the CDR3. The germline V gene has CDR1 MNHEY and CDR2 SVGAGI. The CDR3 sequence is CASSYGRGTNQPQHF. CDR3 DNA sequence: TGTGCCAGCAGTTATGGGCGGGGGACCAATCAGCCCCAGCATTTT.

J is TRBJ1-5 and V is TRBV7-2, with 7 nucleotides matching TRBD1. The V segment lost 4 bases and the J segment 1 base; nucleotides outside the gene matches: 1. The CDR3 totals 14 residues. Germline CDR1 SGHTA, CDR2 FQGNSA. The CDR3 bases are TGTGCCAGCAGCTCACAGGGGAGCAATCAGCCCCAGCATTTT. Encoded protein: CASSSQGSNQPQHF.

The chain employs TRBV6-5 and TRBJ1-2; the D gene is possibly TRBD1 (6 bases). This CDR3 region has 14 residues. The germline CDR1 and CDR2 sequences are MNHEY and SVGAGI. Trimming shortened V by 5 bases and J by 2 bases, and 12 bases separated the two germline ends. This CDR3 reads CASSVSGANYGYTF. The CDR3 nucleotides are TGTGCCAGCAGTGTCTCAGGGGCAAACTATGGCTACACCTTC.

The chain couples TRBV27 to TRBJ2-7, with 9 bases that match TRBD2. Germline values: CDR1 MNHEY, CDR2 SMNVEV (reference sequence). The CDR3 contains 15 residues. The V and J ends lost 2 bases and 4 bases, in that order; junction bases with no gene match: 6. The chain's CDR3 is CASSLPGTSCYEQYF. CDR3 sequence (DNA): TGTGCCAGCAGTTTACCCGGGACTAGCTGTTACGAGCAGTACTTC.

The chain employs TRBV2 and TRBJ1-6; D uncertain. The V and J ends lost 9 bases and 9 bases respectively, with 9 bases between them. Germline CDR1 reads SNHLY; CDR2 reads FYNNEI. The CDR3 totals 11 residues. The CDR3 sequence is CASQLGSPLHF. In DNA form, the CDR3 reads TGTGCCAGTCAACTAGGTTCACCCCTCCACTTT.

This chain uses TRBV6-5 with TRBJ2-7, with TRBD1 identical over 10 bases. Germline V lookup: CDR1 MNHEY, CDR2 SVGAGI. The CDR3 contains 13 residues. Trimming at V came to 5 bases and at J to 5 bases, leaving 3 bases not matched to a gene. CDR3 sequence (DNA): TGTGCCAGCAGTCGGACAGGGGGTAACGAGCAGTACTTC. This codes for CASSRTGGNEQYF.

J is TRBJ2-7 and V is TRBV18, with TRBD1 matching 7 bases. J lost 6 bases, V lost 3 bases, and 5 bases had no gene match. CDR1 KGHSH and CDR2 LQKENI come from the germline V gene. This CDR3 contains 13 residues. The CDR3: CASSPLRQGEQYF. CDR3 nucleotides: TGTGCCAGCTCACCGCTTCGACAGGGCGAGCAGTACTTC.

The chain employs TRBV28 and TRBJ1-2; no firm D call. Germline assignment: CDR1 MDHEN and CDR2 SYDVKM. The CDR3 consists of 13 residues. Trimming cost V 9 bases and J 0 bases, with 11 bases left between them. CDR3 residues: CASFTRPNYGYTF. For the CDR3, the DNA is TGTGCCAGTTTCACCAGGCCTAACTATGGCTACACCTTC.

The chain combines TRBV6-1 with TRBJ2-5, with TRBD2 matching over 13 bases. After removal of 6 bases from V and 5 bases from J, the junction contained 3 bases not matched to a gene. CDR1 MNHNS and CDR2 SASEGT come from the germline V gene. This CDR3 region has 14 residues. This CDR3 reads CASRLAGGPETQYF. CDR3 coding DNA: TGTGCCAGCAGACTAGCGGGGGGGCCGGAGACCCAGTACTTC.